The clone carrying this T cell receptor (beta chain) was seen only a few times. Its matching antigen is unknown. This entry comes from a study of T cell responses to AZD1222 COVID-19 vaccine. The CDR3 loop spans 16 amino acids. The ends were cut back, 8 bases at V and 3 bases at J, with 22 bases in the middle. In germline, CDR1 is SNHLY, CDR2 FYNNEI. General study findings and limits: Per reports, nearly half of all spike-specific TCRs target regions that are unmutated in variants.

Sequenced by immunoSEQ multiplex PCR; TCRdb stores in-frame clones only, minus some. This table holds 100,000 to 150,000 clones, around 84% found once. The sequenced sample was peripheral blood, obtained 28 days after the second AZD1222 dose. The gene calls are TRBV2 and TRBJ1-2, with D possibly matching TRBD1 (6 bases). The sequence was collected from an adult who received the AZD1222 COVID-19 vaccine. The chain's CDR3 is CASWGGATTGDYGYTF. CDR3 DNA: TGTGCCAGCTGGGGGGGGGCAACGACAGGAGACTATGGCTACACCTTC.